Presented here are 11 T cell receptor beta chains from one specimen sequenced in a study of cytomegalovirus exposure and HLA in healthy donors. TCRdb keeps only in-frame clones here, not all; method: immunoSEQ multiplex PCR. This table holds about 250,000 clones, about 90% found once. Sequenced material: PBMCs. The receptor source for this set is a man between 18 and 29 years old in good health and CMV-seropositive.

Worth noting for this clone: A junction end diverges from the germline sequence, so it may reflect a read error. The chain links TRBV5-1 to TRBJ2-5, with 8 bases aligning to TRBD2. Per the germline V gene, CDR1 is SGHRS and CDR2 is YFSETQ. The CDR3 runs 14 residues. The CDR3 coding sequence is TGCGCCAGCAGCTTGATGGTAGCGGGATCAGCCAGGAACTTC. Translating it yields CASSLMVAGSARNF. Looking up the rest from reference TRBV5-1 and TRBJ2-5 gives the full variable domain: KAGVTQTPRYLIKTRGQQVTLSCSPISGHRSVSWYQQTPGQGLQFLFEYFSETQRNKGNFPGRFSGRQFSNSRSEMNVSTLELGDSALYLCASSLMVAGSARNFGPGTRLLVL.

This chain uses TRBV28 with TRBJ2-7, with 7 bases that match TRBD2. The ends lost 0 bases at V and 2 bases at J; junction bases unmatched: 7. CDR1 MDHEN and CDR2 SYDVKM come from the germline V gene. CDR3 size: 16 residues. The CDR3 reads CASSLWGEGLAYEQYF. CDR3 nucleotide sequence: TGTGCCAGCAGTTTATGGGGGGAGGGGCTTGCCTACGAGCAGTACTTC.

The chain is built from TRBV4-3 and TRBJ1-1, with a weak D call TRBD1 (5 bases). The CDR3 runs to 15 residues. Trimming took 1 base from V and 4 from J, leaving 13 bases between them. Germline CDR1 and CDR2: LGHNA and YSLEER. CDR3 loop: CASSQAGPGGTEAFF. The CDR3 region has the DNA TGCGCCAGCAGCCAAGCGGGACCTGGGGGCACTGAAGCTTTCTTT.

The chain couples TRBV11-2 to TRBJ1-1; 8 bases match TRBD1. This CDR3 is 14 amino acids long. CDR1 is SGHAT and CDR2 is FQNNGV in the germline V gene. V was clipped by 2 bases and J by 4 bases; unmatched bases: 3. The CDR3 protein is CASSLSGTGTEAFF. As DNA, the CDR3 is TGTGCCAGCAGCTTATCCGGGACAGGCACTGAAGCTTTCTTT.

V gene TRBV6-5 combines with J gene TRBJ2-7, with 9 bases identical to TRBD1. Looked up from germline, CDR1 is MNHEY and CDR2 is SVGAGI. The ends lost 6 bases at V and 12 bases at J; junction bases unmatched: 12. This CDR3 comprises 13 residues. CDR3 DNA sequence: TGTGCCAGCAGCCCACCTAACAGGGGGCAATGGTACTTC. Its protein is CASSPPNRGQWYF.

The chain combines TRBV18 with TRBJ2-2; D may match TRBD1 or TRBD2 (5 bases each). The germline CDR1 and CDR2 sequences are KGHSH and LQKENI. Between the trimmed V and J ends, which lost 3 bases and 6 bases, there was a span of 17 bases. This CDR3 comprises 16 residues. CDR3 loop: CASSPRATGAPGELFF. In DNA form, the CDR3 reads TGTGCCAGCTCACCCCGGGCTACCGGGGCACCCGGGGAGCTGTTTTTT.

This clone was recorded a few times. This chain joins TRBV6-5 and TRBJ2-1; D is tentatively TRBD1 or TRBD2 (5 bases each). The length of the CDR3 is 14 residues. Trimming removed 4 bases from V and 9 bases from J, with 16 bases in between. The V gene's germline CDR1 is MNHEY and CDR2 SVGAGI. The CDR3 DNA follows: TGTGCCAGCAGTTTTGTCCATGGGACGGGTGAGCAGTTCTTC. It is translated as CASSFVHGTGEQFF.

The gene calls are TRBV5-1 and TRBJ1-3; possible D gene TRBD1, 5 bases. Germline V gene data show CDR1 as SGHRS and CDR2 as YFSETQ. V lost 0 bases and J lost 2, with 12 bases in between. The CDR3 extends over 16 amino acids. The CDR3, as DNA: TGCGCCAGCAGCTTGGAGGGCAGGGCGCCTGGAAACACCATATATTTT. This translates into CASSLEGRAPGNTIYF.

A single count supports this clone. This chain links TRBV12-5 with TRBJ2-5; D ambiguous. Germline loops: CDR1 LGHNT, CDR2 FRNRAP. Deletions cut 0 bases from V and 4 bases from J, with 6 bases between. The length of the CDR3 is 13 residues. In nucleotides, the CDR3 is TGTGCTAGTGGTTTGGTACTTGGAGAGACCCAGTACTTC. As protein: CASGLVLGETQYF.

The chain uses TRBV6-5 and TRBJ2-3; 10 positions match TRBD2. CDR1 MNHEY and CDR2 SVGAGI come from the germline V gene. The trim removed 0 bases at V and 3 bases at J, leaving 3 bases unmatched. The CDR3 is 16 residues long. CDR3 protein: CASSYSAGGRTDTQYF. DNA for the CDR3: TGTGCCAGCAGTTACTCAGCGGGAGGGCGAACAGATACGCAGTATTTT.

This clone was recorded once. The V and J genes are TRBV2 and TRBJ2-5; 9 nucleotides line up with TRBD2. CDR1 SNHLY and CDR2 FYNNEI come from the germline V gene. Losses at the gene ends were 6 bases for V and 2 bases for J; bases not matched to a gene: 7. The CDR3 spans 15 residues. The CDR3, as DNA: TGTGCCAGCAGGGGGGTAGCGGGAGATCAAGAGACCCAGTACTTC. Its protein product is CASRGVAGDQETQYF.